The present T cell receptor (beta chain) was sequenced within a study of cytomegalovirus exposure and HLA in healthy donors. Overall study results and limits: HLA restriction was apparent for most CMV-associated TCR beta chains in a later analysis. The dataset shows that most TCR sequences were rare, while some public TCRs occurred in many donors. A cluster of highly shared sequence variants was likely a sequencing artifact.

Germline V gives CDR1 DFQATT, CDR2 SNEGSKA (reference sequence). V lost 6 bases to trimming and J lost 0 bases, with 5 bases between them. The CDR3 runs to 11 residues. As concerns this clone: Its antigen remains unknown.

The PCR made use of 60 Vbeta and 13 Jbeta primers. TCRdb's table, derived via immunoSEQ multiplex PCR, lists solely in-frame clones and lacks some. The sample holds 110,000 or so clones, over 65% seen once. This clonotype was obtained from a woman younger than 35 in good health and CMV-seronegative. This rearrangement joins TRBV20-1 to TRBJ2-5; D call uncertain. Sequenced: PBMCs. The CDR3 DNA follows: TGCAGTGCGGCCCACCAAGAGACCCAGTACTTC. Protein: CSAAHQETQYF.